The 11 T cell receptor beta chains reported below all come from one sample, sequenced in a study of blood T cell repertoires in COVID-19. TCRdb's table, derived via immunoSEQ multiplex PCR, lists solely in-frame clones and lacks some. The sample has about 140,000 clones; 81% are singletons. The sample comprised peripheral blood. These receptors originate from a human donor in a cohort sampled during active COVID-19.

J is TRBJ1-4 and V is TRBV28; 7 nucleotides line up with TRBD1. The CDR3 spans 13 residues. Losses at the gene ends were 6 bases for V and 6 bases for J; bases not matched to a gene: 4. Germline V gives CDR1 MDHEN, CDR2 SYDVKM. This CDR3 is CASREGAYEKLFF. The CDR3 region has the DNA TGTGCCAGCAGAGAGGGGGCCTATGAAAAACTGTTTTTT.

This chain connects TRBV5-1 to TRBJ1-5; no definite D call. This CDR3 is 13 amino acids long. Between the trimmed V and J ends, which lost 0 bases and 5 bases, there was a span of 6 bases. The V gene's germline CDR1 is SGHRS and CDR2 YFSETQ. The DNA of the CDR3 is TGCGCCAGCAGCTTGGTCCCTGATCAGCCCCAGCATTTT. This translates into CASSLVPDQPQHF.

The chain joins TRBV14 to TRBJ2-1, with D possibly matching TRBD2 (5 bases). The germline CDR1 and CDR2 sequences are SGHDN and FVKESK. This CDR3 has 12 amino acids. The V and J ends lost 1 base and 12 bases respectively, with 10 bases between them. CDR3 sequence reads: CASSQGRVPQFF. The CDR3 DNA sequence: TGTGCCAGCAGCCAAGGGCGGGTGCCGCAGTTCTTC.

The chain uses TRBV28 and TRBJ1-5, with 10 bases aligning to TRBD1. CDR1 is MDHEN, CDR2 SYDVKM, per germline. V trimming: 6 bases; J trimming: 3 bases; junction bases outside the gene matches: 11. The CDR3 totals 17 residues. Here the CDR3 DNA reads TGTGCCAGCAGCCGAGAGACAGGGGGCGAGAACAATCAGCCCCAGCATTTT. This translates into CASSRETGGENNQPQHF. The full variable domain, in which reference TRBV28 and TRBJ1-5 provide the parts outside the CDR3, is DVKVTQSSRYLVKRTGEKVFLECVQDMDHENMFWYRQDPGLGLRLIYFSYDVKMKEKGDIPEGYSVSREKKERFSLILESASTNQTSMYLCASSRETGGENNQPQHFGDGTRLSIL.

The chain joins TRBV20-1 to TRBJ2-3; no clear D gene. This CDR3 is 10 amino acids long. Germline V lookup: CDR1 DFQATT, CDR2 SNEGSKA (reference sequence). V was clipped by 7 bases and J by 7 bases, with 9 bases between them. The CDR3 reads CSVLGNTQYF. CDR3 bases: TGCAGTGTTCTAGGCAATACGCAGTATTTT.

The chain couples TRBV6-2 or TRBV6-3 to TRBJ1-1; 10 nucleotides agree with TRBD1. V lost 2 bases to trimming and J lost 0 bases; unmatched junction nucleotides: 6. Germline CDR1 is MNHEY and CDR2 is SVGEGT. This CDR3 spans 17 amino acids. The CDR3: CASSYPDRGAVNTEAFF. The CDR3 coding sequence is TGTGCCAGCAGTTACCCGGACAGGGGGGCGGTGAACACTGAAGCTTTCTTT.

The chain recombines TRBV4-2 with TRBJ2-7; TRBD1 is a possible D gene (5 bases). Germline CDR1 reads LGHNA; CDR2 reads YNFKEQ. CDR3 length: 18 amino acids. The V and J ends lost 0 bases and 4 bases respectively, with 22 bases between them. Here the CDR3 reads CASSQEVSGYGAPYEQYF. DNA for the CDR3: TGTGCCAGCAGCCAAGAGGTATCAGGGTATGGGGCCCCTTACGAGCAGTACTTC.

V usage is TRBV3-1 (or the pseudogene TRBV3-2) and J usage is TRBJ2-5, with 10 nucleotides matching TRBD1. J gave up 7 bases and V 0 bases, and 8 bases lay outside the gene matches. This CDR3 contains 16 residues. In germline, CDR1 is LGHDT, CDR2 YNNKEL (reference sequence). The CDR3 loop reads CASSQEGTGVGGTQYF. The CDR3 nucleotides are TGTGCCAGCAGCCAAGAAGGGACAGGGGTTGGTGGGACCCAGTACTTC.

The J gene is TRBJ1-5, the V gene TRBV12-3 or TRBV12-4; D might be TRBD1 (5 bases). The CDR3 runs to 13 residues. The V and J ends lost 8 bases and 5 bases respectively, with 13 bases between them. In DNA form, the CDR3 reads TGTGCCAGCTGTAGGGGCTTTTATCAGCCCCAGCATTTT. Protein sequence: CASCRGFYQPQHF.

This clone was picked up one time. The chain combines TRBV5-1 with TRBJ2-5; D may be TRBD1 (6 bases). With 0 bases removed from V and 0 bases from J, the gap between germline ends came to 12 bases. CDR3 size: 16 residues. CDR1 and CDR2 (germline): SGHRS, YFSETQ. CDR3 in DNA: TGCGCCAGCAGCTTGGAAACAGGGCTGTACCAAGAGACCCAGTACTTC. Amino acid sequence: CASSLETGLYQETQYF. Complete variable domain (other parts from reference TRBV5-1 and TRBJ2-5): KAGVTQTPRYLIKTRGQQVTLSCSPISGHRSVSWYQQTPGQGLQFLFEYFSETQRNKGNFPGRFSGRQFSNSRSEMNVSTLELGDSALYLCASSLETGLYQETQYFGPGTRLLVL.

The rearrangement uses TRBV2 and TRBJ1-2; 7 bases align to TRBD1. After removal of 6 bases from V and 3 bases from J, the junction contained 4 bases not matched to a gene. This CDR3 spans 13 amino acids. Germline V CDR1 and CDR2: SNHLY, FYNNEI. DNA of the CDR3: TGTGCCAGCAGGACAGGGACATACTATGGCTACACCTTC. This gives the protein CASRTGTYYGYTF.